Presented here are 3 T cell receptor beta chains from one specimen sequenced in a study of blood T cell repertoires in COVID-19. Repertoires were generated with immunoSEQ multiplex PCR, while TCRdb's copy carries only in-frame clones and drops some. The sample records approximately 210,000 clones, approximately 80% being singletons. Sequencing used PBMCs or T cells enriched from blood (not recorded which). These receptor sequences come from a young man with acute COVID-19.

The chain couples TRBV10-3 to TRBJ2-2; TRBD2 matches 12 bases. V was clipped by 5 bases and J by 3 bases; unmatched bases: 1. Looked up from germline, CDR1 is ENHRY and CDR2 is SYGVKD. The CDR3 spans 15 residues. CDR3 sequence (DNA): TGTGCCATCAGTTCTAGCGGGGGGGACACCGGGGAGCTGTTTTTT. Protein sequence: CAISSSGGDTGELFF.

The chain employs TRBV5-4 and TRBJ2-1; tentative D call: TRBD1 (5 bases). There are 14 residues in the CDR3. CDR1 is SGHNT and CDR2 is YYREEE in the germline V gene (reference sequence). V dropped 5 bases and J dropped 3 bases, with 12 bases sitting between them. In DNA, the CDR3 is TGTGCCAGCAGTCCGTCAGGGTTCTACAATGAGCAGTTCTTC. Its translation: CASSPSGFYNEQFF.

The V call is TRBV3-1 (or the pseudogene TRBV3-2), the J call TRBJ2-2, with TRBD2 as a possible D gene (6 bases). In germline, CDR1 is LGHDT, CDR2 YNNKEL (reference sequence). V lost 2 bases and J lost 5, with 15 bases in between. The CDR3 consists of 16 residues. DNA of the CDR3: TGTGCCAGCAGCCAACCCTTGGGGGGAACTACCGGGGAGCTGTTTTTT. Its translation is CASSQPLGGTTGELFF.